These 22 T cell receptor beta chains share one sample of origin, sequenced in a study of blood T cells in healthy people across ages. Primed by a sample-barcoded 5' primer and a J-beta primer mix, a second PCR proceeded for about 6 to 11 cycles. TCRdb re-called the 5' RACE reads with MiXCR, one entry per CDR3 protein. The data hold 600,000 to 1,000,000 distinct CDR3 sequences, with about three fifths observed a single time. Specimen: blood. These receptors originate from a man aged 25 to 40 in good health.

The chain links TRBV5-1 to TRBJ2-7; D might be TRBD1 (5 bases). The tail of the sequence fits TRBJ2-5 better, so the J call may be wrong. The length of the CDR3 is 14 residues. CDR1 SGHRS and CDR2 YFSETQ come from the germline V gene. The CDR3 region has the DNA TGCGCCAGCAGCCCGGACATCCTTGGAGAGACCCAGTACTTC. Translation gives CASSPDILGETQYF.

This clonotype is a singleton in its sample. V usage is TRBV27 and J usage is TRBJ2-6; the match to TRBD1 covers 8 bases. Germline-derived CDR1 and CDR2 are MNHEY and SMNVEV (reference sequence). The V and J ends lost 4 bases and 2 bases, in that order; junction bases with no gene match: 10. This CDR3 is 18 amino acids long. CDR3 sequence (DNA): TGTGCCAGCAGTTCCCCCGCGACAGGGGTCCCTGGGGCCAACGTCCTGACTTTC. Translation: CASSSPATGVPGANVLTF.

This rearrangement joins TRBV5-5 to TRBJ2-2; tentative D call: TRBD2 (5 bases). This CDR3 comprises 15 residues. Trimming took 4 bases from V and 7 from J, leaving 17 bases between them. The germline gives CDR1 SGHKS, CDR2 YYEKEE (reference sequence). CDR3 sequence (DNA): TGTGCCAGCAGCGCACGTCCGGAGGAAGGCGGGGAGCTGTTTTTT. Translation gives CASSARPEEGGELFF.

V is TRBV29-1 and J is TRBJ1-1; D remains ambiguous. Germline CDR1 reads SQVTM; CDR2 reads ANQGSEA. V was trimmed by 4 bases and J by 1 base, leaving 4 bases between them. The CDR3 consists of 11 residues. The CDR3 reads CSVARNTEAFF. The DNA for the CDR3 is TGCAGCGTTGCGCGGAACACTGAAGCTTTCTTT.

The rearrangement links TRBV2 to TRBJ2-5; D possibly matches TRBD1 or TRBD2 (5 bases each). V was clipped by 1 base and J by 5 bases, with 8 bases between them. Germline V lookup: CDR1 SNHLY, CDR2 FYNNEI. This CDR3 contains 13 residues. CDR3 region: CASSEGGYETQYF. CDR3 DNA sequence: TGTGCCAGCAGTGAAGGGGGGTATGAGACCCAGTACTTC.

This clonotype was observed a few times. The V gene is TRBV7-2, the J gene TRBJ2-7; a weak D match, TRBD2 (5 bases). The germline V gene encodes CDR1 SGHTA and CDR2 FQGNSA. Trimming stripped 5 bases from V and 7 bases from J, with 15 bases between. This CDR3 contains 13 residues. CDR3 protein: CASSTRTRREQYF. The CDR3 nucleotides read TGTGCCAGCAGCACCAGAACCCGGAGGGAGCAGTACTTC.

This rearrangement joins TRBV6-5 to TRBJ2-7; D might be TRBD2 (6 bases). Trimming shortened V by 7 bases and J by 4 bases, and 14 bases separated the two germline ends. Germline V gene lookup returns CDR1 MNHEY and CDR2 SVGAGI. This CDR3 is built from 13 residues. This CDR3 reads CASISNAGYEQYF. The CDR3 DNA is TGTGCCAGCATCTCCAACGCGGGGTACGAGCAGTACTTC.

The V call is TRBV4-2, the J call TRBJ1-2, with 7 bases matching TRBD1. This CDR3 spans 16 amino acids. Germline V gene data show CDR1 as LGHNA and CDR2 as YNFKEQ. Trimming removed 0 bases from V and 3 bases from J; junction bases left unmatched: 7. The CDR3 bases are TGTGCCAGCAGCCAAGATCGAGACAGGGCCGACTATGGCTACACCTTC. Amino acid sequence: CASSQDRDRADYGYTF.

Remarks on this clonotype: A much larger clone is a single base away; this may be a read error. The V and J genes are TRBV12-3 or TRBV12-4 and TRBJ2-3; 7 bases fit TRBD1. The CDR3 runs 14 residues. This CDR3 is CANSFRGSGDVQYF. CDR3 nucleotides: TGTGCCAACAGTTTCAGGGGGAGCGGAGATGTGCAGTATTTT.

The CDR3 spells CASSATLAGPSYEQYF. DNA of the CDR3: TGTGCCAGCAGCGCAACTCTAGCGGGACCCTCCTACGAGCAGTACTTC. The V and J genes are TRBV7-2 and TRBJ2-7, with TRBD2 matching over 9 bases. After removal of 5 bases from V and 0 bases from J, the junction contained 8 bases not matched to a gene. Germline assignment: CDR1 SGHTA and CDR2 FQGNSA. The CDR3 has 16 amino acids. The full variable domain, in which reference TRBV7-2 and TRBJ2-7 provide the parts outside the CDR3, is GAGVSQSPSNKVTEKGKDVELRCDPISGHTALYWYRQSLGQGLEFLIYFQGNSAPDKSGLPSDRFSAERTGGSVSTLTIQRTQQEDSAVYLCASSATLAGPSYEQYFGPGTRLTVT.

The chain joins TRBV20-1 to TRBJ2-5, with 8 bases identical to TRBD2. The DNA end is a closer match to TRBJ2-7, so the J assignment may be wrong. CDR3 length: 14 residues. Looked up from germline, CDR1 is DFQATT and CDR2 is SNEGSKA (reference sequence). CDR3 in amino acids: CSASAREGRHEQYF. The CDR3 bases are TGCAGTGCTAGTGCTCGGGAGGGCCGCCACGAGCAGTACTTC.

Only one count was recorded for this clonotype. Compared with germline, one end of the junction differs, possibly owing to a read error. The chain uses TRBV7-2 and TRBJ2-7; 10 bases are a match to TRBD2. This CDR3 is built from 14 residues. Germline CDR1 is SGHTA and CDR2 is FQGNSA. This CDR3 reads CANSLGLADYEQYF. The CDR3 coding sequence is TGTGCCAACAGCTTAGGACTAGCGGACTACGAGCAGTACTTC. Supplemented by reference TRBV7-2 and TRBJ2-7, the full variable domain reads GAGVSQSPSNKVTEKGKDVELRCDPISGHTALYWYRQSLGQGLEFLIYFQGNSAPDKSGLPSDRFSAERTGGSVSTLTIQRTQQEDSAVYLCANSLGLADYEQYFGPGTRLTVT.

This rearrangement joins TRBV20-1 to TRBJ1-5; a weak D match, TRBD1 (6 bases). Per the germline V gene, CDR1 is DFQATT and CDR2 is SNEGSKA (reference sequence). This CDR3 has 15 residues. The V gene lost 6 bases and the J gene lost 5 bases, with 20 bases spanning the gap. CDR3: CSALRQATKDQPQHF. CDR3 sequence (DNA): TGCAGTGCATTAAGACAGGCGACAAAGGATCAGCCCCAGCATTTT.

V is TRBV27 and J is TRBJ1-2; 8 nucleotides agree with TRBD1. The V gene's germline CDR1 is MNHEY and CDR2 SMNVEV (reference sequence). The length of the CDR3 is 15 residues. The V and J ends lost 6 bases and 4 bases, in that order; junction bases with no gene match: 10. CDR3 region: CASSLQGEWTYGYTF. The CDR3 DNA follows: TGTGCCAGCAGCCTACAGGGGGAATGGACCTATGGCTACACCTTC.

The chain combines TRBV7-2 with TRBJ2-1; D is uncertain. CDR1 is SGHTA, CDR2 FQGNSA, per germline. There are 16 residues in the CDR3. V lost 1 base, J lost 4 bases, and 14 bases lay in between. CDR3 sequence (DNA): TGTGCCAGCAGCTTAGAGTCTTACAGCCAATACAATGAGCAGTTCTTC. This gives the protein CASSLESYSQYNEQFF.

The chain links TRBV20-1 to TRBJ2-5; 7 positions match TRBD1. Unmatched junction bases numbered 8, after V lost 3 bases and J lost 4 bases. The CDR3 is 14 amino acids. In germline, CDR1 is DFQATT, CDR2 SNEGSKA (reference sequence). CDR3 sequence: CSASRQGDVETQYF. CDR3 in DNA: TGCAGTGCTAGTCGGCAGGGGGATGTAGAGACCCAGTACTTC.

This clonotype appeared a single time. The rearrangement links TRBV5-1 to TRBJ2-7, with 12 nucleotides matching TRBD2. Germline CDR1 SGHRS, CDR2 YFSETQ. Unmatched junction bases numbered 10, after V lost 5 bases and J lost 7 bases. The CDR3 runs to 15 residues. The CDR3 loop reads CASRNPTSGSDEQYF. CDR3 coding DNA: TGCGCCAGCAGGAACCCGACTAGCGGGAGCGATGAGCAGTACTTC.

This chain connects TRBV21-1 to TRBJ2-3. TRBV21-1 is reported as a pseudogene. The CDR3 is 15 amino acids. The CDR3 DNA reads as TGTGCCAGCAGCAAACGAACGCCGATCACAGATACGCAGTATTTT. It is translated as CASSKRTPITDTQYF.

J is TRBJ2-1 and V is TRBV6-5, with D unclear. Germline CDR1 and CDR2: MNHEY and SVGAGI. The CDR3 length is 13 residues. The V end was cut by 2 bases, the J end by 5 bases, with 7 bases between. The CDR3 loop reads CASSYREDNEQFF. CDR3 coding DNA: TGTGCCAGCAGTTACCGAGAGGACAATGAGCAGTTCTTC.

The chain links TRBV4-2 to TRBJ2-4; 13 bases are a match to TRBD2. Germline loops: CDR1 LGHNA, CDR2 YNFKEQ. Unmatched junction bases numbered 8, after V lost 0 bases and J lost 6 bases. CDR3 length: 18 amino acids. The CDR3, as DNA: TGTGCCAGCAGCCAAGAACTACTAGCGGGGGGGAGGGGAAACATTCAGTACTTC. It encodes CASSQELLAGGRGNIQYF.

This clonotype was seen a handful of times. V usage is TRBV10-3 and J usage is TRBJ1-6; perhaps TRBD1 as D (5 bases). CDR3 size: 16 residues. The germline CDR1 and CDR2 sequences are ENHRY and SYGVKD. Trimming took 6 bases from V and 0 from J, leaving 12 bases between them. In nucleotides, the CDR3 is TGTGCCATCAGCCAACAGGAGAGCTCCTATAATTCACCCCTCCACTTT. Translating it yields CAISQQESSYNSPLHF.

This chain links TRBV6-5 with TRBJ2-7; 8 bases align to TRBD2. Germline V lookup: CDR1 MNHEY, CDR2 SVGAGI. The CDR3 runs 16 residues. J lost 5 bases, V lost 5 bases, and 14 bases had no gene match. CDR3 bases: TGTGCCAGCAGTCCCCTCCCTTGGGGACTAGATGACGAGCAGTACTTC. Translation gives CASSPLPWGLDDEQYF.